This is a list of T cell receptor beta chains from one sample in a study of T cells after posttransplantation cyclophosphamide. Libraries were prepared by immunoSEQ multiplex PCR; TCRdb keeps only in-frame clonotypes and omits some of them. The data show 7,000 or so clones, with none appearing a single time. The sample in question was PBMCs, obtained after allogeneic stem cell transplant with posttransplant cyclophosphamide. The source of these receptors is a female patient aged 50-60 years who received an allogeneic stem cell transplant from an unrelated donor, was CMV-positive, and had acute GVHD only. Some T cells may have come from the graft donor. Both conserved end residues are part of each CDR3. Each record gives: J gene, V gene, clone size, D gene, CDR3 protein, CDR3 DNA. The D gene is left open where the match is weak. Size is stated for part of the rows, as once, few or many counts, or as a class when the clone is expanded.

>TRBJ1-1|TRBV11-1|medium-sized|TRBD1
CASIGQGNTEAFF
TGTGCCAGCATCGGACAGGGGAACACTGAAGCTTTCTTT
>TRBJ1-2|TRBV28|many|.
CASTSGGQNYGYTF
TGTGCCAGCACTTCCGGGGGTCAGAACTATGGCTACACCTTC
>TRBJ2-5|TRBV4-2|many|TRBD1
CASSQPDREETQYF
TGTGCCAGCAGCCAACCTGACAGGGAAGAGACCCAGTACTTC
>TRBJ1-1|TRBV6-1|medium-sized|TRBD1
CASSSQGAGTEAFF
TGTGCCAGCAGCTCCCAGGGGGCAGGGACTGAAGCTTTCTTT
>TRBJ1-2|TRBV10-3|many|TRBD1
CAIRGGTGVDYGYTF
TGTGCCATACGAGGAGGGACAGGGGTGGACTATGGCTACACCTTC
>TRBJ2-3|TRBV5-8|medium-sized|.
CASSLQGTGRTDTQYF
TGTGCCAGCAGCTTGCAGGGGACGGGCCGCACAGATACGCAGTATTTT
>TRBJ2-7|TRBV4-2|medium-sized|TRBD2
CASSPGTSFYEQYF
TGTGCCAGCAGCCCAGGGACTAGCTTCTACGAGCAGTACTTC
>TRBJ2-3|TRBV5-6|many|TRBD1
CASSLGQGVDTQYF
TGTGCCAGCAGCTTGGGACAGGGGGTCGATACGCAGTATTTT
>TRBJ1-2|TRBV28|many|.
CASSRQRGYGYTF
TGTGCCAGCAGTCGACAACGGGGCTATGGCTACACCTTC
>TRBJ1-2|TRBV19|many|.
CASSLPPFGRDDGYTF
TGTGCCAGTAGTCTTCCCCCCTTTGGGAGGGACGATGGCTACACCTTC
>TRBJ1-1|TRBV7-2|many|TRBD1
CASSSGTAIMNTEAFF
TGTGCCAGCAGTTCCGGGACAGCGATTATGAACACTGAAGCTTTCTTT
>TRBJ2-5|TRBV27|many|.
CASSLGPDRTADF
TGTGCCAGCAGTTTAGGACCCGATCGGACAGCGGACTTC
>TRBJ2-3|TRBV9|many|.
CASKTGEGSTDTQYF
TGTGCCAGCAAGACAGGGGAGGGGAGCACAGATACGCAGTATTTT
>TRBJ2-7|TRBV2|many|.
CASSARARTRSYEQYF
TGTGCCAGCAGTGCCCGAGCCCGGACAAGATCCTACGAGCAGTACTTC
>TRBJ2-1|TRBV19|many|.
CASSITRQEWDEQFF
TGTGCCAGTAGTATTACGAGACAAGAATGGGATGAGCAGTTCTTC
>TRBJ1-5|TRBV30|many|TRBD1
CAWSRDRGHQPQHF
TGTGCCTGGTCCCGGGACAGGGGACATCAGCCCCAGCATTTT
>TRBJ1-2|TRBV29-1|many|.
CSVEVGLNYGYTF
TGCAGCGTTGAAGTGGGGCTGAACTATGGCTACACCTTC
>TRBJ2-7|TRBV4-2|medium-sized|.
CASSQEAGRHEQYF
TGTGCCAGCAGCCAAGAGGCAGGGAGGCACGAGCAGTACTTC
>TRBJ1-5|TRBV5-6|many|.
CASSLGGQRSNQPQHF
TGTGCCAGCAGCTTAGGCGGACAGCGAAGCAATCAGCCCCAGCATTTT
>TRBJ2-1|TRBV6-1|many|TRBD2
CASTGTSGNEQFF
TGTGCCAGCACCGGGACTAGCGGCAATGAGCAGTTCTTC
>TRBJ2-2|TRBV27|many|TRBD1
CASSTRQGNTGELFF
TGTGCCAGCAGTACACGACAGGGAAACACCGGGGAGCTGTTTTTT
>TRBJ2-7|TRBV9|medium-sized|TRBD1
CASSETGTPYEQYF
TGTGCCAGCAGCGAGACAGGGACCCCCTACGAGCAGTACTTC
>TRBJ2-7|TRBV7-8|many|TRBD2
CASSLWTSGSYEQYF
TGTGCCAGCAGCTTGTGGACTAGCGGGAGCTACGAGCAGTACTTC
>TRBJ2-7|TRBV10-3|many|TRBD1
CAISGTGKNEQYF
TGTGCCATCAGTGGGACAGGGAAGAACGAGCAGTACTTC
>TRBJ1-4|TRBV18|many|.
CASSPPEGEGEKLFF
TGTGCCAGCTCACCACCGGAGGGCGAGGGTGAAAAACTGTTTTTT
>TRBJ2-1|TRBV9|many|.
CASSLLRDEQFF
TGTGCCAGCAGCCTCCTCAGGGATGAGCAGTTCTTC
>TRBJ2-5|TRBV5-8|many|TRBD2
CASSLLTSLETQYF
TGTGCCAGCAGCTTATTGACTAGCCTGGAGACCCAGTACTTC
>TRBJ2-3|TRBV18|few|.
CASSARGDTQYF
TGTGCCAGCTCAGCCCGGGGGGATACGCAGTATTTT
>TRBJ2-4|TRBV18|many|TRBD1
CASSARDRGGDIQYF
TGTGCCAGCTCGGCCCGGGACAGGGGTGGGGACATTCAGTACTTC
>TRBJ2-1|TRBV7-6|medium-sized|.
CASSLTLSSYNEQFF
TGTGCCAGCAGCTTAACGCTTAGCTCCTACAATGAGCAGTTCTTC
>TRBJ2-1|TRBV27|many|.
CASSLAGVRSNEQFF
TGTGCCAGCAGTTTAGCAGGGGTCAGAAGCAATGAGCAGTTCTTC
>TRBJ2-1|TRBV5-1|.|.
CASSWGLWREIDNEQFF
TGCGCCAGCAGCTGGGGGCTCTGGCGGGAGATTGACAATGAGCAGTTCTTC
>TRBJ1-2|TRBV7-2|many|TRBD1
CASSATGLEYGYTF
TGTGCCAGCAGCGCGACAGGGTTGGAATATGGCTACACCTTC
>TRBJ2-7|TRBV7-9|medium-sized|TRBD2
CASSSTSGLTPLSGYEQYF
TGTGCCAGCAGCTCGACTAGCGGTCTCACTCCGTTATCGGGCTACGAGCAGTACTTC
>TRBJ2-3|TRBV5-1|many|TRBD2
CASSLRAGVGPDTQYF
TGCGCCAGCAGCTTGAGGGCGGGAGTCGGGCCAGATACGCAGTATTTT
>TRBJ1-1|TRBV7-2|many|TRBD1
CASSLDRGIEAFF
TGTGCCAGCAGCTTAGACAGGGGAATTGAAGCTTTCTTT
>TRBJ1-5|TRBV19|many|.
CASLEGEYSNQPQHF
TGTGCCAGTTTGGAAGGAGAATATAGCAATCAGCCCCAGCATTTT
>TRBJ2-3|TRBV7-2|many|.
CASSLASVPTQYF
TGTGCCAGCAGCTTAGCAAGCGTCCCTACGCAGTATTTT
>TRBJ1-6|TRBV4-2|few|.
CASSPGESPLHF
TGTGCCAGCAGCCCAGGGGAATCACCCCTCCACTTT
>TRBJ2-5|TRBV2|many|TRBD2
CASSVSGLREGTQYF
TGTGCCAGCAGTGTATCAGGACTCCGGGAGGGGACCCAGTACTTC
>TRBJ1-2|TRBV27|many|.
CASTFTGTRGNYGYTF
TGTGCCAGCACCTTTACCGGGACCCGGGGGAACTATGGCTACACCTTC
>TRBJ2-7|TRBV10-3|many|TRBD2
CAISLAGGPHEQYF
TGTGCCATCAGTTTAGCGGGAGGGCCTCACGAGCAGTACTTC
>TRBJ1-5|TRBV7-2|few|.
CASSQEDQPQHF
TGTGCCAGCAGCCAGGAGGATCAGCCCCAGCATTTT
>TRBJ2-7|TRBV9|.|.
CASSVGDSGYYEQYF
TGTGCCAGCAGCGTAGGGGATAGCGGTTACTACGAGCAGTACTTC
>TRBJ2-2|TRBV9|few|TRBD1
CASSVAGRGRTGELFF
TGTGCCAGCAGCGTAGCGGGAAGGGGGCGCACCGGGGAGCTGTTTTTT
>TRBJ2-7|TRBV9|.|.
CASSVGQGPGNEQYF
TGTGCCAGCAGCGTAGGGCAGGGGCCGGGCAACGAGCAGTACTTC
>TRBJ2-2|TRBV7-9|.|TRBD2
CASAIGTSGRSGPGELFF
TGTGCCAGCGCGATTGGGACTAGCGGGAGAAGTGGGCCCGGGGAGCTGTTTTTT
>TRBJ2-3|TRBV6-4|few|TRBD2
CASKFPAGERDTQYF
TGTGCCAGCAAATTCCCAGCGGGAGAGAGAGATACGCAGTATTTT
>TRBJ1-2|TRBV12-5|many|.
CASGPATRRYYGYTF
TGTGCTAGTGGGCCTGCTACGCGTCGCTACTATGGCTACACCTTC
>TRBJ2-7|TRBV28|medium-sized|.
CASTEGQFRYEQYF
TGTGCCAGCACCGAAGGACAGTTCCGCTACGAGCAGTACTTC
>TRBJ1-2|TRBV29-1|many|TRBD1
CSVELGQGADGYTF
TGCAGCGTTGAGTTGGGGCAGGGGGCCGATGGCTACACCTTC
>TRBJ2-7|TRBV27|many|.
CASSLGGGYEQYF
TGTGCCAGCAGTTTGGGAGGGGGCTACGAGCAGTACTTC